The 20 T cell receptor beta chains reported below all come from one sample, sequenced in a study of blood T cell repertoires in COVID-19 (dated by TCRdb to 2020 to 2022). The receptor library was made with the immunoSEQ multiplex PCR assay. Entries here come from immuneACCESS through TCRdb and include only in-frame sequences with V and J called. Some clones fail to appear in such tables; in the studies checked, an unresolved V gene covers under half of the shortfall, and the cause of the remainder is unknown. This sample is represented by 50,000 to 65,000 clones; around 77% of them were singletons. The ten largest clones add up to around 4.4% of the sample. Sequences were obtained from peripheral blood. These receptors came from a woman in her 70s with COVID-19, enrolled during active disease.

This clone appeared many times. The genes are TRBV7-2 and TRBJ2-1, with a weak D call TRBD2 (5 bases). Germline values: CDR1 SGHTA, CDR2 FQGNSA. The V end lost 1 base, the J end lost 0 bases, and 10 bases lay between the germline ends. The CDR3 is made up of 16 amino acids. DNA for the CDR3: TGTGCCAGCAGCTTAGTTTCCGGGATCTCCTACAATGAGCAGTTCTTC. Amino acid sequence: CASSLVSGISYNEQFF.

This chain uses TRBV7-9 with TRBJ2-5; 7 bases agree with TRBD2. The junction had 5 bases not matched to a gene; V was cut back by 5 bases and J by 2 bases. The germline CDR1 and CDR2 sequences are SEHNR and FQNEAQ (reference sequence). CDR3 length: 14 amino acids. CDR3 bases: TGTGCCAGCAGCCCTGGGACTACTCAAGAGACCCAGTACTTC. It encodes CASSPGTTQETQYF.

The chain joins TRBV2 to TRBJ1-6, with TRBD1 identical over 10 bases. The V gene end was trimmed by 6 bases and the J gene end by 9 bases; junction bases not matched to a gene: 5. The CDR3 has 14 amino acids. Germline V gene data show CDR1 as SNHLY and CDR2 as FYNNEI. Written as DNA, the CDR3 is TGTGCCAGCAGACCTGACAGGGGGCTTTCACCCCTCCACTTT. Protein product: CASRPDRGLSPLHF.

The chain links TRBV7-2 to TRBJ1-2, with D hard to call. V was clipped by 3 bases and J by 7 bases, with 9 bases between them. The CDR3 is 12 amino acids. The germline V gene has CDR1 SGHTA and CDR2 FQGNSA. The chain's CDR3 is CASSFFGGGYTF. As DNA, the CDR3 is TGTGCCAGCAGCTTTTTTGGCGGTGGCTACACCTTC.

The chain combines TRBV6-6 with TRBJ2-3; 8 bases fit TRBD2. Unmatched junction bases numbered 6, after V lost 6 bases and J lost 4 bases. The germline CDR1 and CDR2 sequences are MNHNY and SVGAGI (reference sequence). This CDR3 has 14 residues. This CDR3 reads CASSHGTSADTQYF. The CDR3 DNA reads TGTGCCAGCAGCCACGGGACTAGTGCAGATACGCAGTATTTT.

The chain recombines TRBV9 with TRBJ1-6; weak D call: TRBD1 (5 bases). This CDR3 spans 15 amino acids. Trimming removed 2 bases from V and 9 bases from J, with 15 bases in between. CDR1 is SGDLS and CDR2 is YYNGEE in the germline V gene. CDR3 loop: CASSVLQDLGSPLHF. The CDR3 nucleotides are TGTGCCAGCAGCGTCCTACAGGATCTGGGTTCACCCCTCCACTTT.

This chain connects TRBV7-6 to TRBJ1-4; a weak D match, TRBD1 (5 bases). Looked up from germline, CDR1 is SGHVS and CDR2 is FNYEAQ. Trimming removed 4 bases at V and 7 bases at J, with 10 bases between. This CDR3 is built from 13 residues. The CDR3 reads CASSSTVAEKLFF. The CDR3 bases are TGTGCCAGCAGCTCGACAGTGGCTGAAAAACTGTTTTTT.

This CDR3 reads CASSLGGSGTGNYGYTF. The CDR3 DNA follows: TGCGCCAGCAGCTTGGGCGGTTCCGGGACAGGGAACTATGGCTACACCTTC. This chain uses TRBV5-1 with TRBJ1-2, with 9 bases fitting TRBD1. Losses at the gene ends were 0 bases for V and 2 bases for J; bases not matched to a gene: 8. The CDR3 has 17 residues. Per the germline V gene, CDR1 is SGHRS and CDR2 is YFSETQ. The full variable domain, completed using reference TRBV5-1 and TRBJ1-2, is KAGVTQTPRYLIKTRGQQVTLSCSPISGHRSVSWYQQTPGQGLQFLFEYFSETQRNKGNFPGRFSGRQFSNSRSEMNVSTLELGDSALYLCASSLGGSGTGNYGYTFGSGTRLTVV.

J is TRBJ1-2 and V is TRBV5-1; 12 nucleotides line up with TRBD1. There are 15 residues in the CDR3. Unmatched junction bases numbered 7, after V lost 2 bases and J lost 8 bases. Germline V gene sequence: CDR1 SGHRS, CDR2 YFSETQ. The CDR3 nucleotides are TGCGCCAGCAGCTTCTCAGGGACAGGGGGCGAAGGCTACACCTTC. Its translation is CASSFSGTGGEGYTF. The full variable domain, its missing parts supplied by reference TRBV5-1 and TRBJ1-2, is KAGVTQTPRYLIKTRGQQVTLSCSPISGHRSVSWYQQTPGQGLQFLFEYFSETQRNKGNFPGRFSGRQFSNSRSEMNVSTLELGDSALYLCASSFSGTGGEGYTFGSGTRLTVV.

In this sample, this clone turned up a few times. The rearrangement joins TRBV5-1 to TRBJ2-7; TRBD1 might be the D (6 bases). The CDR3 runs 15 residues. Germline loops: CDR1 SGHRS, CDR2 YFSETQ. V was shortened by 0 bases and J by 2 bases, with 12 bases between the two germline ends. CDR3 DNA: TGCGCCAGCAGCTTGGTTTTAGGGGGAGCCTACGAGCAGTACTTC. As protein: CASSLVLGGAYEQYF. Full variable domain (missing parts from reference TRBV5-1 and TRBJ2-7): KAGVTQTPRYLIKTRGQQVTLSCSPISGHRSVSWYQQTPGQGLQFLFEYFSETQRNKGNFPGRFSGRQFSNSRSEMNVSTLELGDSALYLCASSLVLGGAYEQYFGPGTRLTVT.

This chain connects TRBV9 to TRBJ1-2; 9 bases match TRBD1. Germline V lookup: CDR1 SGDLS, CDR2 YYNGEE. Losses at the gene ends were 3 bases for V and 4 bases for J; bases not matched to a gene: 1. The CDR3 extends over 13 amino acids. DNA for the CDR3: TGTGCCAGCAGCGCGACAGGGGGCTATGGCTACACCTTC. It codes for CASSATGGYGYTF.

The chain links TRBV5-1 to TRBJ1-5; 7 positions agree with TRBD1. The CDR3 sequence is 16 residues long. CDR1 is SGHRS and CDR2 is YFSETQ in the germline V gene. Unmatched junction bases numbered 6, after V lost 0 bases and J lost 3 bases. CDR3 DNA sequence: TGCGCCAGCAGCTTGGGTCCAGGGGGTGACAATCAGCCCCAGCATTTT. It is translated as CASSLGPGGDNQPQHF.

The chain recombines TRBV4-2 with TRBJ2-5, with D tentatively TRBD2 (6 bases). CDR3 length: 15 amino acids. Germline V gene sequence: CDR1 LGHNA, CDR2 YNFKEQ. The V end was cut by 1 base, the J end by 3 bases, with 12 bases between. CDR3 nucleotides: TGTGCCAGCAGCCAAGTCGGCGCGGGGAAAGAGACCCAGTACTTC. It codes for CASSQVGAGKETQYF.

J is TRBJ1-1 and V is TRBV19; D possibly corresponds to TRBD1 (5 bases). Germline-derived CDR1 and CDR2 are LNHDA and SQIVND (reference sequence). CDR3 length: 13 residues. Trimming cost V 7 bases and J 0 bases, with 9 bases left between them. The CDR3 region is CASNTGLNTEAFF. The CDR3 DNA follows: TGTGCCAGTAATACAGGCCTGAACACTGAAGCTTTCTTT.

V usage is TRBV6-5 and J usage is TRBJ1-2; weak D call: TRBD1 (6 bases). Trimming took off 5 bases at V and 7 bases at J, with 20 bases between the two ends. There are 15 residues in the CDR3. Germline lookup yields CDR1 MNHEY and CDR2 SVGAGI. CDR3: CASSPNPGTLSGYTF. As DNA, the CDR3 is TGTGCCAGCAGTCCGAATCCCGGGACACTTTCTGGCTACACCTTC.

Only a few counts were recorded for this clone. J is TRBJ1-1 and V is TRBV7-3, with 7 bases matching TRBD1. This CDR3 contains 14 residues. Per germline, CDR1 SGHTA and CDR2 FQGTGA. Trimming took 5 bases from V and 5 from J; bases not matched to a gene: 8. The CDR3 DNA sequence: TGTGCCAGCAGCCGGGATACAGGGGCGACTGAAGCTTTCTTT. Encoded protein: CASSRDTGATEAFF.

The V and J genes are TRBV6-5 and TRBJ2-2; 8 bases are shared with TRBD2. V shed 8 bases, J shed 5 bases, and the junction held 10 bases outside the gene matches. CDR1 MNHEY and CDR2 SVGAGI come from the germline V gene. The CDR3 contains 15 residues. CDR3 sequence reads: CASGERGLGTGELFF. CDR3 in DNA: TGTGCCAGCGGGGAGCGGGGGTTAGGTACCGGGGAGCTGTTTTTT.

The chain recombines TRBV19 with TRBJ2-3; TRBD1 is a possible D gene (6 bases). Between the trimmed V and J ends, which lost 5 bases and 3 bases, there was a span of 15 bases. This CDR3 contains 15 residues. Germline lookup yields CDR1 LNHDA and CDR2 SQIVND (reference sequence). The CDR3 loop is CASSPSGVRTDTQYF. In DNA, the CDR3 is TGTGCCAGTAGTCCCTCAGGGGTGAGGACAGATACGCAGTATTTT. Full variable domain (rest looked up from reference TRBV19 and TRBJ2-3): DGGITQSPKYLFRKEGQNVTLSCEQNLNHDAMYWYRQDPGQGLRLIYYSQIVNDFQKGDIAEGYSVSREKKESFPLTVTSAQKNPTAFYLCASSPSGVRTDTQYFGPGTRLTVL.

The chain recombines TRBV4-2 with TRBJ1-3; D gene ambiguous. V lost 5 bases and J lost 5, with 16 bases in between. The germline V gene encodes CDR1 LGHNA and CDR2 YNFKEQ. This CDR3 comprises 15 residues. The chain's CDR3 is CASSYREASRNTIYF. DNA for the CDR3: TGTGCCAGCAGCTACCGGGAGGCTTCAAGAAACACCATATATTTT.

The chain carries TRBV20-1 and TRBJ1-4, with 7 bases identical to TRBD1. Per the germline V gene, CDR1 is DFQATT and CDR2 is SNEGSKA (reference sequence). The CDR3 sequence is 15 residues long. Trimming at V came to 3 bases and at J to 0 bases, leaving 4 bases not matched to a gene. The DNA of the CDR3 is TGCAGTGCTAGTCGGGACAGTGCAACTAATGAAAAACTGTTTTTT. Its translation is CSASRDSATNEKLFF.